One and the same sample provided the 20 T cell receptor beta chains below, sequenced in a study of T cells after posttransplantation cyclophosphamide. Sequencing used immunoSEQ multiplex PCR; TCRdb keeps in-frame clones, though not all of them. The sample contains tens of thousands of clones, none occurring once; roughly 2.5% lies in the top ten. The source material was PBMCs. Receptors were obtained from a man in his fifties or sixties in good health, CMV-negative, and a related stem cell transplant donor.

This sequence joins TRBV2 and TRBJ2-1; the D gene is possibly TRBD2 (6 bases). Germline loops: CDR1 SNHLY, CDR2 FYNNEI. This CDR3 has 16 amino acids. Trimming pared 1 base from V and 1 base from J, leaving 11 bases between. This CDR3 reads CASSEGRGKSYNEQFF. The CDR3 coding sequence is TGTGCCAGCAGTGAAGGTCGGGGGAAATCCTACAATGAGCAGTTCTTC.

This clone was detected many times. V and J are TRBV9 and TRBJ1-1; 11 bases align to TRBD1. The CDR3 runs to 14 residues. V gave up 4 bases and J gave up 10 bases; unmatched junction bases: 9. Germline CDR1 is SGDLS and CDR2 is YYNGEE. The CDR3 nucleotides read TGTGCCAGCAGCCCCTCGCCGGACAGGGGGCTAGCTTTCTTT. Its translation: CASSPSPDRGLAFF.

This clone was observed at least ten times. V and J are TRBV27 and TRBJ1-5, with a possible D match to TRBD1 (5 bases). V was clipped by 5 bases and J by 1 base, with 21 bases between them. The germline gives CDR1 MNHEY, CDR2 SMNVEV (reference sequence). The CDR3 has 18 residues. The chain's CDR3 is CASSPTGTTFWSNQPQHF. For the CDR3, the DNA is TGTGCCAGCAGTCCTACCGGGACTACATTCTGGAGCAATCAGCCCCAGCATTTT.

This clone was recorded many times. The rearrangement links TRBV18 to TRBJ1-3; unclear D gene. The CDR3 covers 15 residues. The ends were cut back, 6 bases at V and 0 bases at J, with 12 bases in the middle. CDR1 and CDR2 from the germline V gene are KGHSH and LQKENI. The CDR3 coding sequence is TGTGCCAGCTCCCCTACACAGAGCTCTGGAAACACCATATATTTT. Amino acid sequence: CASSPTQSSGNTIYF.

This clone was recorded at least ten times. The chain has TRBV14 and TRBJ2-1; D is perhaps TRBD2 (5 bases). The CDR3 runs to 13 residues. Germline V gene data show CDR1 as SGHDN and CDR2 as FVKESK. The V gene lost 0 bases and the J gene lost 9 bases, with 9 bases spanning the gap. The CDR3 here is CASSQELRGEQFF. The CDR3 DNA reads TGTGCCAGCAGCCAAGAATTACGGGGTGAGCAGTTCTTC.

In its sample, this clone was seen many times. CDR3 nucleotides: TGTGCCAGCAGTGCTACAGGGGGCGAGGACTATGGCTACACCTTC. Encoded protein: CASSATGGEDYGYTF. The genes are TRBV7-3 and TRBJ1-2, with 9 bases that match TRBD1. The germline V gene has CDR1 SGHTA and CDR2 FQGTGA. This CDR3 is built from 15 residues. V lost 6 bases to trimming and J lost 3 bases; unmatched junction nucleotides: 8.

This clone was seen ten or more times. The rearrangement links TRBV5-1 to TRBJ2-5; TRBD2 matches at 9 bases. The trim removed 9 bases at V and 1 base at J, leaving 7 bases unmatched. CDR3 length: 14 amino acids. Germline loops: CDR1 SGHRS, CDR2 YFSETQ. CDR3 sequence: CATRGGAGQETQYF. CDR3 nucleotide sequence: TGCGCCACCCGCGGGGGGGCTGGCCAAGAGACCCAGTACTTC.

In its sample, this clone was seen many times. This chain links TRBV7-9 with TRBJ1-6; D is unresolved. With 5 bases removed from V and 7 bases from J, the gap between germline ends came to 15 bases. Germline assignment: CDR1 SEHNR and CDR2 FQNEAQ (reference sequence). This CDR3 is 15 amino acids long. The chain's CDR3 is CASSRSTGGNSPLHF. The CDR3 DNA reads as TGTGCCAGCAGCAGGTCAACCGGCGGGAATTCACCCCTCCACTTT.

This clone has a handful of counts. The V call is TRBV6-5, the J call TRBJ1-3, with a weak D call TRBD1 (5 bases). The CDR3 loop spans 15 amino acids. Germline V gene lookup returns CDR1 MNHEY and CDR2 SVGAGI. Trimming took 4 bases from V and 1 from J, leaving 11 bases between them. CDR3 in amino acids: CASSLGGESGNTIYF. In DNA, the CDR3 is TGTGCCAGCAGTTTGGGGGGGGAGTCTGGAAACACCATATATTTT.

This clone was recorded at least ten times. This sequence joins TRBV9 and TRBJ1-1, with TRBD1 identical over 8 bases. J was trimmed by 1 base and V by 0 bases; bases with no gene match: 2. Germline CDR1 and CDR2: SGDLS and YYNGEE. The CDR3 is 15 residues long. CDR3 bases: TGTGCCAGCAGCGTAGCCGACAGGGGGAACACTGAAGCTTTCTTT. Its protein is CASSVADRGNTEAFF.

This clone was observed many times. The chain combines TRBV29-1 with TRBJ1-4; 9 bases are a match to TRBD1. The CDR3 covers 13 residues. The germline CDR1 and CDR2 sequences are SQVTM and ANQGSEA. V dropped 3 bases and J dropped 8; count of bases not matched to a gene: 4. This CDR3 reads CSVEGQGREKLFF. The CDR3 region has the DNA TGCAGCGTTGAGGGACAGGGAAGGGAAAAACTGTTTTTT.

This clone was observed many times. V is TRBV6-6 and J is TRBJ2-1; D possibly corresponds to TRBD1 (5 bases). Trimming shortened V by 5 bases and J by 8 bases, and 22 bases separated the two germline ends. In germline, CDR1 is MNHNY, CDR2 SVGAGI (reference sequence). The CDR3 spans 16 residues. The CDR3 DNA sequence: TGTGCCAGCAGTCGGCCTCAGCCGACGACCAGGGATGAGCAGTTCTTC. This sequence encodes CASSRPQPTTRDEQFF.

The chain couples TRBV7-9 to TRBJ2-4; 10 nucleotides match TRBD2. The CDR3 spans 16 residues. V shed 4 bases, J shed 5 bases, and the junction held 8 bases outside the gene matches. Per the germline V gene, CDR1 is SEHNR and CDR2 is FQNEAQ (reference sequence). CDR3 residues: CASSSISGGYQNIQYF. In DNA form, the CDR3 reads TGTGCCAGCAGCTCAATTAGCGGGGGGTATCAAAACATTCAGTACTTC.

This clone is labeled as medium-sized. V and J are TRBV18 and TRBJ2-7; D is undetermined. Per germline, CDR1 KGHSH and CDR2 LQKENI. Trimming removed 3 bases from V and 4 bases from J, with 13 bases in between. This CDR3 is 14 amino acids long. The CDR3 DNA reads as TGTGCCAGCTCACCCTCGTTCGGTCGATACGAGCAGTACTTC. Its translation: CASSPSFGRYEQYF.

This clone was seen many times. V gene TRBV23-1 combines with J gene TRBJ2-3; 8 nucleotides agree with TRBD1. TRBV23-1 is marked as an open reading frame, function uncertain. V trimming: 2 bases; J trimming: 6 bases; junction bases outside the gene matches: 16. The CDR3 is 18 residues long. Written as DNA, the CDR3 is TGCGCCAGCAGTCAACCGGACAGGGTGAATGTTGGAGTCGATACGCAGTATTTT. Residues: CASSQPDRVNVGVDTQYF.

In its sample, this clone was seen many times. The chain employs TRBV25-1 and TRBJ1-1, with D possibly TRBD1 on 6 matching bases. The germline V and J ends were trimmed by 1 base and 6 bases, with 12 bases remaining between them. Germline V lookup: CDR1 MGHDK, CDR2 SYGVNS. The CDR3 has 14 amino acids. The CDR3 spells CASSEFGRGSEAFF. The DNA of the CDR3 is TGTGCCAGCAGTGAATTTGGAAGGGGGTCTGAAGCTTTCTTT.

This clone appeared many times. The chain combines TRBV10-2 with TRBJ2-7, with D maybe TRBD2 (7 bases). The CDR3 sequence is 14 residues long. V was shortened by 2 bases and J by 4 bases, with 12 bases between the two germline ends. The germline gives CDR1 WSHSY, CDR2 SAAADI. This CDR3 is CASSEPGGLYEQYF. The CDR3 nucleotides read TGCGCCAGCAGTGAGCCGGGGGGCCTGTACGAGCAGTACTTC.

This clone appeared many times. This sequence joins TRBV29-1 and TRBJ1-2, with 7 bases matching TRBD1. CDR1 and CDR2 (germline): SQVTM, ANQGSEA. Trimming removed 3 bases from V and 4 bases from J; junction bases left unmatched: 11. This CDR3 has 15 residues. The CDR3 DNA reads TGCAGCGTTGAGTCGAGAGACAGGGAGTTCTATGGCTACACCTTC. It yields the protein CSVESRDREFYGYTF.

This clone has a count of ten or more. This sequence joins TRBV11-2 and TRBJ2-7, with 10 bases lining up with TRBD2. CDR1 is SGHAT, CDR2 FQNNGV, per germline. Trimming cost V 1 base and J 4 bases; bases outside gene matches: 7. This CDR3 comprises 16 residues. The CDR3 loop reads CASSLVSSGGAYEQYF. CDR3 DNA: TGTGCCAGCAGCTTAGTATCTAGCGGGGGCGCTTACGAGCAGTACTTC.

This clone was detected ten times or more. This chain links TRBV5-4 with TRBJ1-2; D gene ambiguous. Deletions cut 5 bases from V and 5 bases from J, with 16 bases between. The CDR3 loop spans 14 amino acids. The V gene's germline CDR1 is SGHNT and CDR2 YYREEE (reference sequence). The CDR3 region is CASRAGDRTYGYTF. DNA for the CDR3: TGTGCCAGCAGGGCGGGCGACCGGACGTATGGCTACACCTTC.